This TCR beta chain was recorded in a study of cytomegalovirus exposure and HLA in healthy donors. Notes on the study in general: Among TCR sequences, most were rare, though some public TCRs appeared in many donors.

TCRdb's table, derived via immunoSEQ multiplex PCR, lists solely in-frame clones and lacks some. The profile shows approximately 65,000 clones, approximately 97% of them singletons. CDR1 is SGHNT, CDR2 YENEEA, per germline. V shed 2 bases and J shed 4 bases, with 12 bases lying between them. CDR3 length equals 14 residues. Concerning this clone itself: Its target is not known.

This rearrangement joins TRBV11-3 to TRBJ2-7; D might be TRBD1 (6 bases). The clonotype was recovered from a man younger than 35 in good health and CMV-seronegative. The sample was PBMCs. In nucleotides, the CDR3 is TGTGCCAGCAGCTTACGGCAGGGGAATTACGAGCAGTACTTC. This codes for CASSLRQGNYEQYF.